This record covers a single T cell receptor (beta chain). What it binds is unknown. The sample comes from a study of T cell responses to AZD1222 COVID-19 vaccine. Trimming took off 0 bases at V and 2 bases at J, with 8 bases between the two ends. The CDR3 is made up of 15 amino acids. Germline V lookup: CDR1 KGHSH, CDR2 LQKENI. The study's findings and limits: Two AZD1222 administrations were followed by greater Spike-specific TCR breadth and depth.

Sequencing used immunoSEQ multiplex PCR; TCRdb keeps in-frame clones, though not all of them. The repertoire includes about 140,000 clones, about 91% of them detected once, and around 2.3% sits in the top ten. This TCR was sampled from an adult in good health. This material consisted of peripheral blood, taken on day 0 of AZD1222 vaccination. The gene calls are TRBV18 and TRBJ2-1, with D unclear. CDR3 sequence (DNA): TGTGCCAGCTCACCACCTCGGACCACCTACAATGAGCAGTTCTTC. It specifies CASSPPRTTYNEQFF.